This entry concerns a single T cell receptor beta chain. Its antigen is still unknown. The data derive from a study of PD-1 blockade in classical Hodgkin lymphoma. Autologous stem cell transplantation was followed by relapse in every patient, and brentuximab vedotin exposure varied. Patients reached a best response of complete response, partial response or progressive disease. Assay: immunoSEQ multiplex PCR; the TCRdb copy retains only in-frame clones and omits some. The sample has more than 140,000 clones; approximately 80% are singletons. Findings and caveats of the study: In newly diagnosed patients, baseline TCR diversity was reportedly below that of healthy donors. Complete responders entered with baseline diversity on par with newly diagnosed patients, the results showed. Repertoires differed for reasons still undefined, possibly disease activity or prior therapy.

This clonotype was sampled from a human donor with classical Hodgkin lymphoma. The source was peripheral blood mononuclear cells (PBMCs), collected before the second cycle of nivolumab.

This CDR3 is CASSPSDRLEQYF. In DNA, the CDR3 is TGTGCCAGCTCACCCAGCGACAGGTTGGAGCAGTACTTC. The rearrangement uses TRBV18 and TRBJ2-7, with D perhaps matching TRBD1 (6 bases). Germline CDR1 is KGHSH and CDR2 is LQKENI. The V end was cut by 3 bases, the J end by 7 bases, with 13 bases between. The CDR3 is 13 residues long.